The clone carrying this TCR beta chain was observed many times. Exclusions: uncontrolled infection, other autoimmune disease, pregnancy, lactation. RNA transcripts were the template for amplifying TCR beta CDR3 regions. HTBI primers were employed in a first-round RT-PCR of the TCR CDR3. TCRdb passed the multiplex PCR reads through MiXCR, listing each CDR3 protein once. The table shows approximately 600,000 distinct CDR3 sequences, with 12% to 15% occurring only once. The data originate from a study of T cells in Graves' hyperthyroidism and ophthalmopathy. The CDR3 contains 12 residues. The V end lost 2 bases, the J end lost 7 bases, and 6 bases lay between the germline ends. The germline gives CDR1 SGHVS, CDR2 FNYEAQ.

The sequenced sample consisted of blood. The source of this sequence is a woman younger than 35 with Graves' ophthalmopathy. The chain recombines TRBV7-6 with TRBJ2-1; D is undetermined. CDR3 DNA sequence: TGTGCCAGCAGCTTAATTGAGAATGAGCAGTTCTTC. Its protein product is CASSLIENEQFF.